This T cell receptor (beta chain) was captured by sequencing in a study of T cell repertoires in cytomegalovirus infection (dated by TCRdb to between 2018 and 2021). Study-wide context: Donor HLA type was relevant to the analysis, as public TCR beta signatures indicated carriage of CMV infection together with the matching HLA type.

Sequencing was carried out with an Illumina HiSeq 1500. TCRdb handled the public reads itself, with Q25 trimming in fastp and clone calling in MiXCR, and kept productive beta chains. CDR3 protein sequences are deduplicated, and each keeps its most common genes and DNA. In this sample the table shows about 360,000 distinct CDR3 sequences, roughly 18% of which occur a single time. The ten largest clones add up to roughly 9% of the sample. The table lists this clonotype with many counts. The antigen it recognizes is unknown. The record has no base qualities; no much larger clone is one base away. From a lookup of the germline V gene, CDR1 and CDR2 are LGHNA and YNFKEQ. The junction carries 17 bases between V and J, which are trimmed by 1 base and 10 bases respectively. Including cysteine and phenylalanine, the CDR3 has 16 amino acids. The entry retains the CDR3 DNA only, 48 bases that are in frame from base 1.

Here is what the overall study found, with its caveats: Carriers of CMV infection plus the relevant HLA type were discriminated by the cumulative frequency of public TCR beta family members in the study cohort and in an independent 352-donor cohort. The ex vivo response was dominated by HLA-C-restricted CMV-specific TCR beta clonotypes, which also provided the single most frequent clonotype in two of eight donors.

The origin of this receptor is a human donor in good health (CMV status not recorded). Some clones in this sample may be carry-over from other donors' samples. Sequenced input: PBMCs. The rearrangement joined TRBV4-2 to TRBJ1-6; no D gene is confidently identified. CDR3 region: CASSQGTGFRSSPLHF. At the DNA level, the sequence is TGTGCCAGCAGCCAAGGCACCGGTTTCCGAAGCTCACCCCTCCACTTT.